Below are 15 T cell receptor beta chains sequenced from a single sample in a study of blood T cell repertoires in COVID-19 (dated by TCRdb to about 2020). The library was obtained by the immunoSEQ multiplex PCR assay. Sourced from immuneACCESS, this table was stored by TCRdb with only in-frame sequences that have V and J called. A share of the clones is absent; for the studies checked, an unresolved V gene accounts for under half, and the remainder has no known explanation. Counted in this sample were 200,000 or so clones; 80% to 90% of them appeared once. Over 2.5% of the sample lies in the top ten. Specimen: peripheral blood. The receptors here all came from a man between 60 and 75 years old with acute or convalescent COVID-19.

This chain joins TRBV7-8 and TRBJ2-3; D is possibly TRBD2 (6 bases). The length of the CDR3 is 13 residues. The V end lost 5 bases, the J end lost 5 bases, and 11 bases lay between the germline ends. From germline, CDR1 is SGHVS and CDR2 FQNEAQ. CDR3: CASSRGLRDTQYF. CDR3 in DNA: TGTGCCAGCAGCCGGGGACTCAGAGATACGCAGTATTTT.

The chain links TRBV3-1 (or the pseudogene TRBV3-2) to TRBJ2-1, with TRBD2 matching over 10 bases. This CDR3 spans 15 amino acids. The V gene end was trimmed by 0 bases and the J gene end by 9 bases; junction bases not matched to a gene: 5. The V gene's germline CDR1 is LGHDT and CDR2 YNNKEL (reference sequence). The CDR3 sequence: CASSQDQREGGEQFF. The CDR3 region has the DNA TGTGCCAGCAGCCAAGATCAGCGGGAGGGGGGTGAGCAGTTCTTC.

The chain carries TRBV5-4 and TRBJ2-3; 11 nucleotides match TRBD1. The trim removed 5 bases at V and 3 bases at J, leaving 5 bases unmatched. Looked up from germline, CDR1 is SGHNT and CDR2 is YYREEE (reference sequence). The CDR3 is 15 residues long. The CDR3, as DNA: TGTGCCAGCAGTCCAGGACAGGGGGCAACAGATACGCAGTATTTT. Protein: CASSPGQGATDTQYF.

This clone has only one observation. This chain uses TRBV28 with TRBJ2-3, with TRBD2 as a possible D gene (5 bases). Germline V gene data show CDR1 as MDHEN and CDR2 as SYDVKM. Trimming removed 1 base at V and 1 base at J, with 9 bases between. The CDR3 has 15 residues. In DNA, the CDR3 is TGTGCCAGCAGTTTATTGGCGGAGGGCACAGATACGCAGTATTTT. Its protein product is CASSLLAEGTDTQYF.

There are a few counts of this clone. The gene calls are TRBV24-1 and TRBJ1-4; 11 bases fit TRBD1. V lost 4 bases and J lost 4; bases outside the gene matches: 10. CDR1 and CDR2 from the germline V gene are KGHDR and SFDVKD. This CDR3 is 18 amino acids long. CDR3 amino acids: CATSDYRDRGSNNEKLFF. CDR3 bases: TGTGCCACCAGTGACTACCGGGACAGGGGGTCAAATAATGAAAAACTGTTTTTT.

The J gene is TRBJ1-2, the V gene TRBV9, with 9 bases that match TRBD1. Germline trimming cut 0 bases from V and 8 bases from J; bases unmatched to any gene: 8. The CDR3 length is 15 residues. CDR1 and CDR2 (germline): SGDLS, YYNGEE. The CDR3 nucleotides are TGTGCCAGCAGCGTAGCCGGAGGCACAGGGGGCGGCTACACCTTC. Its protein is CASSVAGGTGGGYTF.

The chain employs TRBV11-2 and TRBJ2-7, with D tentatively TRBD2 (6 bases). V was pared by 0 bases and J by 4 bases, with 13 bases between. CDR3 length: 15 amino acids. The germline gives CDR1 SGHAT, CDR2 FQNNGV. CDR3 DNA: TGTGCCAGCAGCTTAGAGGCGGGAAAAGGGTACGAGCAGTACTTC. Translation: CASSLEAGKGYEQYF.

The chain is built from TRBV7-2 and TRBJ1-3; 9 bases agree with TRBD1. CDR1 and CDR2 (germline): SGHTA, FQGNSA. The CDR3 is 16 amino acids. Unmatched junction bases numbered 5, after V lost 5 bases and J lost 0 bases. DNA for the CDR3: TGTGCCAGCAGCCCTGACAGGGGGAGCTCTGGAAACACCATATATTTT. Its protein is CASSPDRGSSGNTIYF.

This clone was recorded once. The chain employs TRBV5-6 and TRBJ2-2, with TRBD2 as a possible D gene (6 bases). CDR3 length equals 17 residues. Trimming shortened V by 0 bases and J by 3 bases, and 15 bases separated the two germline ends. CDR1 is SGHDT and CDR2 is YYEEEE in the germline V gene. CDR3 in amino acids: CASSLVPVGGDTGELFF. The CDR3 region has the DNA TGTGCCAGCAGCTTGGTTCCTGTCGGGGGTGACACCGGGGAGCTGTTTTTT.

The V gene is TRBV27, the J gene TRBJ2-7, with 9 bases matching TRBD1. CDR3 size: 12 residues. The germline V gene has CDR1 MNHEY and CDR2 SMNVEV (reference sequence). V was clipped by 8 bases and J by 4 bases; unmatched bases: 3. The CDR3 coding sequence is TGTGCCAGCGCGGGACAGGGTTACGAGCAGTACTTC. Translated, it gives CASAGQGYEQYF.

This clone was seen more than once but under ten times. The V call is TRBV7-9, the J call TRBJ2-3; a weak D match, TRBD1 (6 bases). Trimming cost V 2 bases and J 10 bases, with 13 bases left between them. Germline CDR1 and CDR2: SEHNR and FQNEAQ (reference sequence). The CDR3 has 13 amino acids. The CDR3 bases are TGTGCCAGCAGCTTATCTAACAGGGCGGCGCAGTATTTT. Translating gives CASSLSNRAAQYF.

V and J are TRBV14 and TRBJ2-3, with D uncertain. Germline CDR1 is SGHDN and CDR2 is FVKESK. The V gene lost 3 bases and the J gene lost 0 bases, with 4 bases spanning the gap. This CDR3 has 13 residues. For the CDR3, the DNA is TGTGCCAGCAGCCACGTTAGCACAGATACGCAGTATTTT. It translates to CASSHVSTDTQYF.

The chain joins TRBV7-8 to TRBJ2-1; 9 positions agree with TRBD1. The V gene's germline CDR1 is SGHVS and CDR2 FQNEAQ. After removal of 5 bases from V and 5 bases from J, the junction contained 4 bases not matched to a gene. The CDR3 totals 14 residues. The chain's CDR3 is CASSHRDRDNEQFF. CDR3 bases: TGTGCCAGCAGCCACCGGGACAGGGACAATGAGCAGTTCTTC.

The CDR3 is CALNQGKNTEAFF. The CDR3 nucleotides are TGCGCACTCAATCAGGGGAAAAACACTGAAGCTTTCTTT. V gene TRBV29-1 combines with J gene TRBJ1-1, with a possible D match to TRBD1 (6 bases). Looked up from germline, CDR1 is SQVTM and CDR2 is ANQGSEA. This CDR3 is 13 amino acids long.

V is TRBV9 and J is TRBJ2-7, with D possibly TRBD1 on 5 matching bases. The germline V and J ends were trimmed by 0 bases and 4 bases, with 14 bases remaining between them. The CDR3 consists of 15 residues. The germline gives CDR1 SGDLS, CDR2 YYNGEE. As DNA, the CDR3 is TGTGCCAGCAGCGTAGAGGTGGGGCAGAGATACGAGCAGTACTTC. This encodes CASSVEVGQRYEQYF.